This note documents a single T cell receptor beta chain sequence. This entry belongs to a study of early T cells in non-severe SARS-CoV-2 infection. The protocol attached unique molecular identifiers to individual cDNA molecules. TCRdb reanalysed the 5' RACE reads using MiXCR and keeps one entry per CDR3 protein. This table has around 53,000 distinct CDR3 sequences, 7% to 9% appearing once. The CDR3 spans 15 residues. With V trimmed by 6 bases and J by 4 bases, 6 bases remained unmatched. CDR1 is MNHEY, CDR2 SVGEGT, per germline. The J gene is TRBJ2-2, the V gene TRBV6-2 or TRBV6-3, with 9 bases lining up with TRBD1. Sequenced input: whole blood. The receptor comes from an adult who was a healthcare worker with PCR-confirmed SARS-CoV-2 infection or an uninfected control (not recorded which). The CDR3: CASSRQGGITGELFF. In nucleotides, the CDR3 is TGTGCCAGCAGCCGACAGGGGGGAATCACCGGGGAGCTGTTTTTT.